This T cell receptor beta chain was recorded in a study of T cells after yellow fever vaccination. 5'RACE template switching added a universal primer site and UMIs to TCR cDNA. A single record per CDR3 protein comes from TCRdb applying MiXCR to the 5' RACE reads. This table holds under 200,000 distinct CDR3 sequences, almost 7% found once. For this clonotype: An end of the junction differs from the germline gene, which may be a read error.

The origin of this receptor is a man between 18 and 29 years old who received the YFV17D yellow fever vaccine. Sequenced material: CD4+ T cells sorted from PBMCs, taken 5 to 6 days after the first yellow fever vaccination.

CDR3 sequence reads: CSARTGAEGKQPQHF. The CDR3 coding sequence is TGCAGTGCTAGAACCGGGGCCGAGGGCAAGCAGCCCCAGCATTTT. This chain connects TRBV20-1 to TRBJ1-5; D possibly corresponds to TRBD1 (5 bases). The CDR3 consists of 15 residues. The V gene's germline CDR1 is DFQATT and CDR2 SNEGSKA (reference sequence).